These 14 T cell receptor beta chains were all obtained from the same sample, sequenced in a study of blood T cells in healthy people across ages. Next came a second PCR, run for about 7 to 12 cycles, which used a sample-barcoded 5' primer along with a J-beta primer mix. A single record per CDR3 protein comes from TCRdb applying MiXCR to the 5' RACE reads. The repertoire consists of approximately 780,000 distinct CDR3 sequences, with around 25% occurring once and the leading ten covering about 3%. The sample also formed part of further work on T cells of mothers and their children.

Sequenced sample: blood. Receptors were obtained from a boy under 18 in good health.

V and J are TRBV7-2 and TRBJ2-1, with D possibly called TRBD1 or TRBD2 (5 bases each). Germline values: CDR1 SGHTA, CDR2 FQGNSA. Trimming shortened V by 5 bases and J by 1 base, and 12 bases separated the two germline ends. This CDR3 has 15 amino acids. This CDR3 is CASSPDTGSYNEQFF. In DNA, the CDR3 is TGTGCCAGCAGCCCGGACACGGGATCCTACAATGAGCAGTTCTTC.

This clonotype was recorded at least ten times. For the CDR3, the DNA is TGTGCCAGCAGTGGAGGAGGTACGCAGTATTTT. Translating it yields CASSGGGTQYF. V usage is TRBV25-1 and J usage is TRBJ2-3, with D possibly matching TRBD2 (5 bases). The length of the CDR3 is 11 residues. V dropped 4 bases and J dropped 8 bases, with 7 bases sitting between them. Per the germline V gene, CDR1 is MGHDK and CDR2 is SYGVNS.

This clonotype was counted between two and nine times. The chain is built from TRBV6-5 and TRBJ1-4, with 7 bases matching TRBD1. Germline CDR1 is MNHEY and CDR2 is SVGAGI. With 2 bases clipped from V and 7 bases from J, the junction kept 7 bases outside the gene matches. This CDR3 region has 15 residues. CDR3 bases: TGTGCCAGCAGTTACACTGCAGGGGGATTTGAAAAACTGTTTTTT. Its protein product is CASSYTAGGFEKLFF.

The chain uses TRBV5-1 and TRBJ2-5; D possibly corresponds to TRBD1 (6 bases). The J call is uncertain, as TRBJ2-7 better fits the DNA end. There are 13 residues in the CDR3. The germline CDR1 and CDR2 sequences are SGHRS and YFSETQ. The CDR3 reads CASSPAGVVEQYF. The CDR3 DNA sequence: TGCGCCAGCAGCCCGGCAGGGGTGGTCGAGCAGTACTTC.

There are a few counts of this clonotype. This chain uses TRBV29-1 with TRBJ2-5; D is possibly TRBD1 or TRBD2 (5 bases each). The CDR3 spans 13 residues. The germline gives CDR1 SQVTM, CDR2 ANQGSEA. V was shortened by 7 bases and J by 5 bases, with 17 bases between the two germline ends. CDR3 sequence: CSAEARGAETQYF. In DNA, the CDR3 is TGCAGCGCAGAGGCCCGAGGGGCGGAGACCCAGTACTTC.

V usage is TRBV29-1 and J usage is TRBJ1-4; maybe TRBD1 (5 bases). This CDR3 comprises 13 residues. The germline V gene encodes CDR1 SQVTM and CDR2 ANQGSEA. V lost 6 bases and J lost 8, with 16 bases in between. DNA for the CDR3: TGCAGCGTGACCGGGACCGGGCCAGAAAAACTGTTTTTT. Encoded protein: CSVTGTGPEKLFF.

There are a few counts of this clonotype. This chain connects TRBV12-3 or TRBV12-4 to TRBJ2-7, with a possible D match to TRBD1 (6 bases). The CDR3 spans 13 residues. V was trimmed by 6 bases and J by 4 bases, leaving 13 bases between them. CDR3 protein: CASRMGARYEQYF. CDR3 DNA: TGTGCCAGCAGGATGGGGGCTAGGTACGAGCAGTACTTC.

This clonotype was observed a few times. A much larger clone differs by one base, so this may be a read error. CDR3: CASSRGDRQQESQYF. In DNA form, the CDR3 reads TGCGCCAGCAGCCGGGGGGACAGGCAACAAGAGTCCCAGTACTTC. The chain has TRBV5-1 and TRBJ2-5, with a weak D call TRBD1 (8 bases). Germline CDR1 reads SGHRS; CDR2 reads YFSETQ. The CDR3 is 15 amino acids.

The V and J genes are TRBV20-1 and TRBJ1-1, with D tentatively TRBD1 (5 bases). The CDR3 has 15 amino acids. Germline V gene sequence: CDR1 DFQATT, CDR2 SNEGSKA (reference sequence). Trimming took off 5 bases at V and 0 bases at J, with 16 bases between the two ends. CDR3 amino acids: CSAPRTGEVNTEAFF. DNA for the CDR3: TGCAGTGCTCCCCGGACGGGGGAAGTGAACACTGAAGCTTTCTTT.

This clonotype was observed a few times. The rearrangement links TRBV7-9 to TRBJ2-5; no definite D call. This CDR3 has 13 amino acids. V was shortened by 10 bases and J by 5 bases, with 17 bases between the two germline ends. Germline V gives CDR1 SEHNR, CDR2 FQNEAQ (reference sequence). CDR3 in DNA: TGTGCCACGTCATCTCACGGCCGGGAGACCCAGTACTTC. The encoded protein is CATSSHGRETQYF.

The rearrangement uses TRBV9 and TRBJ2-6, with a possible D match to TRBD2 (5 bases). The germline V gene encodes CDR1 SGDLS and CDR2 YYNGEE. The CDR3 covers 18 residues. V lost 4 bases and J 1 base, leaving 18 bases between the germline ends. The CDR3 coding sequence is TGTGCCAGCAGCCCCCGGGATTCCTATATATCTGGGGCCAACGTCCTGACTTTC. Translated: CASSPRDSYISGANVLTF.

This rearrangement joins TRBV7-2 to TRBJ1-3; weak D call: TRBD1 (5 bases). V lost 5 bases, J lost 0 bases, and 11 bases lay in between. There are 15 residues in the CDR3. Germline V lookup: CDR1 SGHTA, CDR2 FQGNSA. The chain's CDR3 is CASSPMRGSGNTIYF. CDR3 DNA: TGTGCCAGCAGCCCAATGAGGGGCTCTGGAAACACCATATATTTT.

The chain employs TRBV12-3 or TRBV12-4 and TRBJ2-3; D is unclear. This CDR3 is 12 amino acids long. V lost 6 bases to trimming and J lost 15 bases, with 19 bases between them. In DNA form, the CDR3 reads TGTGCCAGCAGAACTTCAACAGATACGGAATATTTT. It encodes CASRTSTDTEYF.

A few counts support this clonotype. The chain couples TRBV29-1 to TRBJ2-7; the D call may be TRBD1 or TRBD2 (5 bases each). Germline loops: CDR1 SQVTM, CDR2 ANQGSEA. CDR3 length: 14 residues. V was clipped by 0 bases and J by 0 bases, with 9 bases between them. The chain's CDR3 is CSVEETGTSYEQYF. The CDR3 bases are TGCAGCGTTGAAGAAACGGGGACCTCCTACGAGCAGTACTTC.